This note documents a single T cell receptor beta chain sequence. The target of this receptor is not known. No qualities accompany the bases; no much larger clone lies one base away. This sample is drawn from a study of Ad26.COV2.S vaccination and SARS-CoV-2 variants (dated by TCRdb to 2020 to 2022). Context from the whole study: Vaccine-arm donors came from COV1001, a multicentre, randomized, double-blind, placebo-controlled phase I-IIa trial of Ad26.COV2.S in healthy adults. Ad26.COV2.S was administered intramuscularly at 5 x 10^10 or 1 x 10^11 viral particles, either as a single shot or as two shots given 56 days apart. The specificity and breadth of SARS-CoV-2-reactive T cell receptors after Ad26.COV2.S vaccination were assessed by TCRbeta repertoire sequencing. The TCR-sequenced set comprised around 30 samples: some 19 Ad26.COV2.S vaccine recipients, 5 placebo recipients and 8 SARS-CoV-2 convalescent individuals. Trial participants were randomized into five groups of five, in which low-dose or high-dose Ad26.COV2.S was given once or twice, or placebo was given on both occasions. Investigators did not know the trial group allocation while performing experiments and assessing outcomes.

Reading from cysteine to phenylalanine, the CDR3 counts 13 amino acids. Of the read, only the CDR3 DNA is kept; its 39 bases are in frame from base 1. V is reduced by 5 bases and J by 5 bases, leaving a spacing of 10 bases between them. Taken from the germline V gene, the CDR1 and CDR2 loops are SNHLY and FYNNEI. Points the paper makes about the study in general: After vaccination, spike-specific CD8+ and CD4+ T cell responses were reported to show substantial breadth. Non-spike TCR breadth was comparable between vaccine and placebo recipients, consistent with the vaccine containing only spike. Higher spike-specific TCR breadth was observed in Ad26.COV2.S recipients than in placebo recipients (P = 0.0014). The authors noted that the TCR breadth and depth analyses may have underestimated total T cell responses. Comparing responses between vaccine doses or regimens was not something the study was powered to do.

In light of the paper, this sample's treatment or condition label describes: about 20 received Ad26.COV2.S at low or high dose, single or two shots; several received placebo; per-sample allocation not given. Repertoires of vaccine and placebo recipients were sequenced from samples taken on day 63 after the first injection. In Cohort 1b, 25 to 30 adults aged 18-55 years were enrolled at a single site in Boston, USA, between 29 July and 7 August 2020. Ad26.COV2.S consisted of a replication-incompetent adenovirus type 26 vector by which a prefusion-stabilized SARS-CoV-2 spike protein from the original Wuhan strain was expressed. The immunoSEQ Assay was used to sequence TCRbeta CDR3 regions. After extraction, genomic DNA underwent amplification by bias-controlled multiplex PCR, followed by high-throughput sequencing. The published analysis was carried out like this. To quantify the absolute abundance of each unique TCRbeta CDR3 region, sequences were collapsed and filtered. T cell fraction was estimated by normalization of TCRbeta template counts to usable DNA, with usable DNA being measured through amplification of reference genes present in all nucleated cells. Repertoire TCRs were annotated as SARS-CoV-2-specific when V gene, CDR3 amino acid sequence and J gene were exactly matched to a known reactive TCR set. The reference SARS-CoV-2 TCR set was obtained from MIRA and was filtered for enrichment in COVID-19-positive ImmuneCODE repertoires, whereby public or cross-reactive TCRs were removed. Based on the MIRA antigens, annotated TCRs were further analysed at the level of specific ORF or position within ORF. Breadth was defined as annotated unique rearrangements over total unique productive rearrangements; depth was the summed frequency of those rearrangements. Two-sided Wilcoxon rank-sum tests were used to compare TCR breadth between groups. Drawn from immuneACCESS, this table holds only the in-frame rearrangements with V and J called that TCRdb kept. Clones are partly lost; checked studies trace under half to an unresolved V gene and leave the rest unexplained. V, J and clone size are taken as reported in that table, and D and trimming were inferred from the DNA itself. The sample table shows some 500,000 clones, and approximately 89% are seen once. The leading ten clones occupy around 2.5% of the sample.

Specimen: peripheral blood, collected in a trial of Ad26.COV2.S vaccine versus placebo. The chain is assembled from TRBV2 and TRBJ1-5; no D segment can be confidently identified. The sequence came from a person aged 18-60 years who received the Ad26.COV2.S COVID-19 vaccine or a placebo. The CDR3 loop reads CASSKVDDQPQHF. The nucleotides are TGTGCCAGCAGTAAGGTTGATGATCAGCCCCAGCATTTT.